This T cell receptor beta chain came from a study of T cell repertoires in cytomegalovirus infection. Study as a whole: Shared public TCR beta signatures pointed to both CMV infection and a matching HLA type. Study-level points and caveats: Individuals carrying CMV plus the relevant HLA were identified by cumulative frequency of public TCR beta families. The response measured ex vivo was dominated by TCR beta clonotypes (HLA-C-restricted and CMV-specific).

In the case of this clonotype: What it binds is unknown.

CDR3 length: 14 residues. CDR1 SGHDT and CDR2 YYEEEE come from the germline V gene. V lost 3 bases and J lost 9, with 16 bases in between. Each CDR3 protein gets one entry after TCRdb re-called the reads with MiXCR. Among roughly 760,000 distinct CDR3 sequences listed, 35% to 45% were seen once. The sequenced sample was PBMCs. The sequence was collected from a human donor in good health (CMV status not recorded). Some clones in this sample may be carry-over from other donors' samples. V is TRBV5-6 and J is TRBJ1-5, with D possibly matching TRBD1 (6 bases). The CDR3 protein is CASSSRDKRGPQHF. DNA for the CDR3: TGTGCCAGCAGCTCCCGGGACAAAAGGGGGCCCCAGCATTTT.